Detailed here is one T cell receptor beta chain. Its specificity is not known. This record belongs to a study of somatic mutations in cytotoxic T cells in rheumatoid arthritis. Assay used: immunoSEQ multiplex PCR; TCRdb lists only in-frame clones, some missing. The sample lists about 19,000 clones, about 85% occurring once. Study-level results: With age, CD8+ clonality increased in rheumatoid arthritis patients, whereas no such increase appeared in healthy controls.

Flow cytometry served to check the purity of CD4+ and CD8+ cells, which were isolated by positive magnetic bead selection. The source of this sequence is a man between 18 and 35 years old with rheumatoid arthritis. Sequenced material: CD8+ T cells sorted from blood.

CDR3 nucleotides: TGTGCCACCCGGAAGAGTCCGGATACGCAGTATTTT. Protein product: CATRKSPDTQYF. The chain links TRBV19 to TRBJ2-3, with D unclear. This CDR3 is 12 amino acids long. Trimming pared 10 bases from V and 6 bases from J, leaving 14 bases between. Germline V gene data show CDR1 as LNHDA and CDR2 as SQIVND (reference sequence).